This T cell receptor beta chain was sequenced for a study of CD8 T cells in ankylosing spondylitis. Study results and caveats: Typical of ankylosing spondylitis blood, it appeared, was a TCR beta motif of several highly homologous variants. The authors reported significant enrichment of disease-linked clones in matched ankylosing spondylitis synovial fluid. Disease-linked clones were CD8+ and relatively rare in peripheral blood.

The germline gives CDR1 SGHVS, CDR2 FNYEAQ. This CDR3 is built from 14 residues. MiXCR, applied by TCRdb to the 5' RACE reads, yields one record per CDR3 protein. Of around 770,000 distinct CDR3 sequences in the sample, roughly 20% are singletons; the top ten hold approximately 18%. With regard to this clonotype: Its antigen is unknown. The germline gene is not matched at one end of the junction; a read error may be the cause.

Sequencing input: blood, either unsorted or a sorted T cell fraction (not recorded which). This chain links TRBV7-6 with TRBJ2-7, with a weak D call TRBD1 (6 bases). The source is a male donor with ankylosing spondylitis. The CDR3 is CASSLAGEYYEQYF. The DNA for the CDR3 is TGTGCCAGCAGTTTAGCAGGGGAGTACTACGAGCAGTACTTC.